These T cell receptor beta chains were read from a single sample in a study of graft-versus-host responses after intestinal transplantation. These receptors lack a known antigen. Assay used: immunoSEQ multiplex PCR; TCRdb lists only in-frame clones, some missing. The sample shows more than 85,000 clones, about 92% of them seen only once. Sequencing was performed on unstimulated CD8+ T cells sorted from spleen or lymph node cells, taken before intestinal transplant. The origin of the receptors is a human donor who received an intestinal transplant. CDR3s include the opening cysteine and the closing phenylalanine or tryptophan. D genes are given only for firm matches. Where a row states a size, it is once, few, many or the class of an expanded clone; other rows omit it.

clone_size	v_call	d_call	j_call	cdr3_aa	cdr3_nt
-	TRBV9	TRBD2	TRBJ2-5	CASSGSSGGPETQYF	TGTGCCAGCAGCGGATCTAGCGGGGGGCCAGAGACCCAGTACTTC
-	TRBV13	-	TRBJ2-3	CASSLEGRRTDTQYF	TGTGCCAGCAGCCTAGAAGGGAGACGCACAGATACGCAGTATTTT
-	TRBV10-3	TRBD2	TRBJ2-3	CAISESWASGGTDTQYF	TGTGCCATCAGTGAGTCGTGGGCTAGCGGGGGAACAGATACGCAGTATTTT
-	TRBV4-3	TRBD1	TRBJ2-2	CASSQGLGTGGTGELFF	TGCGCCAGCAGCCAAGGGTTGGGGACAGGGGGCACCGGGGAGCTGTTTTTT
-	TRBV27	TRBD1	TRBJ1-2	CASRPQGDTNYGYTF	TGTGCCAGCAGGCCCCAGGGGGACACTAACTATGGCTACACCTTC
-	TRBV27	TRBD1	TRBJ1-2	CASSYRQGGAYGYTF	TGTGCCAGCAGTTATAGACAGGGGGGTGCCTATGGCTACACCTTC
-	TRBV14	-	TRBJ2-7	CASSHREMLREQYF	TGTGCCAGCAGCCACCGGGAGATGCTACGTGAGCAGTACTTC
-	TRBV19	TRBD1	TRBJ2-7	CASSTLRDRGLYEQYF	TGTGCCAGTAGTACCCTCCGGGACAGGGGGCTTTACGAGCAGTACTTC
-	TRBV7-9	-	TRBJ2-1	CASSLGGINEQFF	TGTGCCAGCAGCTTAGGAGGGATAAATGAGCAGTTCTTC
-	TRBV30	TRBD2	TRBJ2-5	CAWNWLGLDMYF	TGTGCCTGGAATTGGCTCGGACTAGATATGTACTTC
-	TRBV5-8	-	TRBJ1-1	CASSLAGSTEAFF	TGTGCCAGCAGCTTGGCGGGTAGCACTGAAGCTTTCTTT
-	TRBV29-1	-	TRBJ2-6	CSVEERGRGANVLTF	TGCAGCGTTGAAGAGCGGGGGCGAGGGGCCAACGTCCTGACTTTC
once	TRBV5-1	-	TRBJ1-2	CASSLVSGADGYTF	TGCGCCAGCAGCTTGGTCTCAGGAGCGGATGGCTACACCTTC
-	TRBV5-1	-	TRBJ1-6	CASSLGAVFNSPLHF	TGCGCCAGCAGCTTGGGTGCGGTTTTCAATTCACCCCTCCACTTT
-	TRBV4-3	TRBD2	TRBJ2-5	CASSQEETGGETQYF	TGCGCCAGCAGCCAAGAAGAGACGGGGGGAGAGACCCAGTACTTC
-	TRBV9	-	TRBJ2-3	CASSVEDQQGDTQYF	TGTGCCAGCAGCGTAGAAGACCAGCAGGGCGATACGCAGTATTTT
-	TRBV5-6	TRBD2	TRBJ2-1	CASSVGLAGLNEQFF	TGTGCCAGCAGCGTCGGCTTAGCGGGTTTGAATGAGCAGTTCTTC
once	TRBV27	TRBD1	TRBJ1-4	CASSSGTGNEKLFF	TGTGCCAGCAGTTCCGGGACAGGGAATGAAAAACTGTTTTTT
once	TRBV7-6	TRBD2	TRBJ2-5	CASSLALAGYETQYF	TGTGCCAGCAGCTTAGCGCTAGCGGGGTATGAGACCCAGTACTTC
-	TRBV20-1	-	TRBJ2-7	CSARRGSEQYF	TGCAGTGCTAGAAGGGGGAGCGAGCAGTACTTC
-	TRBV30	TRBD1	TRBJ2-7	CAWSWDRTYEQYF	TGTGCCTGGAGTTGGGACAGGACCTACGAGCAGTACTTC
-	TRBV19	-	TRBJ2-1	CASADSGSYNEQFF	TGTGCCAGTGCCGATAGCGGCTCCTACAATGAGCAGTTCTTC
-	TRBV7-2	TRBD2	TRBJ2-3	CASSLVLAGSTDTQYF	TGTGCCAGCAGCTTAGTACTAGCGGGGTCCACAGATACGCAGTATTTT
-	TRBV6-5	-	TRBJ1-1	CAIRPGSGTEAFF	TGTGCCATCCGTCCAGGGTCCGGGACTGAAGCTTTCTTT
-	TRBV13	TRBD1	TRBJ2-7	CASSPINGQVFYEQYF	TGTGCCAGCAGCCCGATAAACGGACAGGTGTTCTACGAGCAGTACTTC
-	TRBV6-6	-	TRBJ1-4	CASSYNGGTNEKLFF	TGTGCCAGCAGTTACAATGGCGGAACTAATGAAAAACTGTTTTTT
-	TRBV4-3	TRBD1	TRBJ1-1	CASRRDRGSNTEAFF	TGCGCCAGCAGACGGGACAGGGGGTCGAACACTGAAGCTTTCTTT
-	TRBV4-3	-	TRBJ2-7	CASSQTMRGNTYEQYF	TGCGCCAGCAGCCAAACTATGCGAGGGAACACCTACGAGCAGTACTTC
few	TRBV6-5	TRBD1	TRBJ1-2	CASSYNRGDYGYTF	TGTGCCAGCAGTTACAACAGGGGAGACTATGGCTACACCTTC
-	TRBV11-2	TRBD1	TRBJ1-2	CASSSIQGAKYGYTF	TGTGCCAGCAGCTCCATACAGGGGGCGAAATATGGCTACACCTTC
-	TRBV19	-	TRBJ2-1	CASSIAGWVGNEQFF	TGTGCCAGTAGTATAGCGGGATGGGTCGGCAATGAGCAGTTCTTC
-	TRBV27	-	TRBJ2-7	CAGSPRIYDRGYEQYF	TGTGCCGGCAGTCCCAGAATCTACGACAGAGGATACGAGCAGTACTTC
once	TRBV29-1	TRBD2	TRBJ2-1	CSVGGLAATPYNEQFF	TGCAGCGTTGGGGGCCTAGCGGCCACGCCTTACAATGAGCAGTTCTTC
once	TRBV5-1	-	TRBJ2-5	CASSADLSGEPPPETQYF	TGCGCCAGCAGCGCGGATCTGTCGGGGGAACCCCCCCCGGAGACCCAGTACTTC
-	TRBV4-1	TRBD1	TRBJ1-1	CASSQGFAGGGPEAFF	TGCGCCAGCAGCCAAGGGTTCGCCGGAGGGGGCCCTGAAGCTTTCTTT
-	TRBV7-9	TRBD1	TRBJ2-7	CASTGTGANEQYF	TGTGCCAGCACCGGGACAGGGGCCAACGAGCAGTACTTC
-	TRBV7-9	-	TRBJ2-1	CASSHPQGYEQFF	TGTGCCAGCAGCCATCCGCAGGGCTATGAGCAGTTCTTC
-	TRBV30	TRBD1	TRBJ1-4	CAWSVPPGQGFF	TGTGCCTGGAGTGTACCCCCTGGACAGGGCTTTTTT
-	TRBV5-4	TRBD1	TRBJ1-1	CASSLAVSRTGYNEAFF	TGTGCCAGCAGCCTCGCCGTTAGTAGGACAGGGTATAATGAAGCTTTCTTT
-	TRBV7-7	-	TRBJ2-5	CASSPMVGDMETQYF	TGTGCCAGCAGCCCAATGGTAGGGGATATGGAGACCCAGTACTTC
-	TRBV27	TRBD2	TRBJ2-3	CASRGLAGGLGTDTQYF	TGTGCCAGCAGGGGTCTAGCGGGGGGCCTGGGCACAGATACGCAGTATTTT
-	TRBV5-8	-	TRBJ1-2	CASNKEGVYGYTF	TGTGCCAGCAACAAAGAGGGGGTCTATGGCTACACCTTC
-	TRBV6-5	TRBD1	TRBJ1-1	CASALTGPIGTEAFF	TGTGCCAGCGCCCTGACAGGGCCGATCGGCACTGAAGCTTTCTTT
-	TRBV9	TRBD2	TRBJ2-7	CASSVGLGDYEQYF	TGTGCCAGCAGCGTGGGACTAGGCGACTACGAGCAGTACTTC
-	TRBV6-4	-	TRBJ1-2	CASSDSMALGVSGTNYGYTF	TGTGCCAGCAGTGACTCGATGGCGCTCGGGGTTTCGGGTACTAACTATGGCTACACCTTC
-	TRBV27	-	TRBJ1-2	CASFAPGLGGYTF	TGTGCCAGCTTTGCCCCGGGACTTGGGGGCTACACCTTC